Listed here is a single T cell receptor (beta chain). What this receptor recognizes is not known. Nothing much larger sits one base from this clone, and base qualities are not available. TCRbeta CDR3 regions were amplified from genomic DNA by means of the immunoSEQ Assay, a bias-controlled multiplex PCR. In the source study's methods: The number of nucleated cells in each sample was estimated by amplification of reference gene primers within the assay. To quantify the absolute abundance of each unique TCRbeta CDR3 rearrangement, sequence reads were collapsed and filtered. For each sample, productive Simpson clonality was calculated as the square root of Simpson's diversity index across productive rearrangements. TCRdb re-hosts the immuneACCESS table, in-frame sequences only. Its copies lack some clones; in the studies checked, an unresolved V gene accounts for under half of them, and the cause for the rest is not known. Clonal size and the V and J genes are those of that table, whereas D and trimming came from the DNA. The sample table holds approximately 430,000 clones, of which 70% to 90% were seen once. The top ten clones comprise over 1.1% of the sample.

Whole blood was collected in K2EDTA tubes by collaborating institutions according to the institutions' own protocols. Collaborator samples were shipped for TCRbeta analysis as frozen whole blood, isolated PBMCs, or DNA extracted from either sample type. The data belong to a study of blood T cell repertoires in COVID-19 (dated by TCRdb to 2018 to 2021). A note on the overall study: Samples from collaborators originated in the United States, Italy and Spain and spanned both the acute and convalescent phases of COVID-19. Where HLA class I and class II types were available, the types were taken from metadata supplied by the sample provider, not from assay-based typing. Deeply sampled blood TCRbeta repertoires from subjects exposed to, actively infected with, or recovered from COVID-19 were included in the dataset. Sample metadata almost always included a de-identified subject ID, COVID-19 status, age in years and sex. The material from the prospective study consisted of cDNA or gDNA derived from T cells, B-cell-depleted T cells, or PBMCs. Samples were obtained from the ongoing ImmuneRACE study (first 160 participants) and from 1,000 to 1,500 subjects provided by 6 global collaborators. The repertoires were released in a freely available public database meant as a resource for research on the immune response to SARS-CoV-2. General study outcomes and caveats: The amount of clinical and demographic metadata varied by source and participant and was provided uncurated.

V is reduced by 2 bases and J by 10 bases, leaving a spacing of 18 bases between them. In the germline V gene, CDR1 corresponds to SGHTA and CDR2 to FQGNSA. From its cysteine to its phenylalanine, the CDR3 spans 15 amino acids. Of all the DNA, just the CDR3 is kept, 45 bases in frame from base 1. This sequence was found in a woman between 25 and 40 years old with active or convalescent COVID-19. The chain couples TRBV7-2 to TRBJ1-5; the D region possibly corresponds to TRBD1 (6 bases align). Material for sequencing was peripheral blood. The nucleotide sequence is given as TGTGCCAGCAGCTTATCTTGGGGGCCGGTAAAACCCCAGCATTTT. This encodes CASSLSWGPVKPQHF.